The 8 T cell receptor beta chains below all came from one sample that was sequenced in a study of vaccination and CD4 T cells after COVID-19. Their recognized antigens are unknown. The Oncomine TCR Beta short-read assay was applied to DNA of cultured CD4+ T cells. One entry per CDR3 protein, called by TCRdb with MiXCR from the PCR reads. The sample lists about 9,300 distinct CDR3 sequences; roughly half were seen once. Indicated treatment: approximately 9-day PBMC culture with coronavirus spike peptide pools or control peptides (ViraFEST assay). Input material: CD4+ T cells from blood, cultured in vitro. The origin of the receptors is a human donor who had recovered from COVID-19.

J is TRBJ2-7 and V is TRBV6-2 or TRBV6-3; no definite D call. Germline assignment: CDR1 MNHEY and CDR2 SVGEGT. Trimming stripped 10 bases from V and 3 bases from J, with 10 bases between. This CDR3 is 11 amino acids long. CDR3 protein: CATQALYEQYF. The CDR3 DNA is TGTGCCACTCAGGCCCTCTACGAGCAGTACTTC.

This chain joins TRBV6-1 and TRBJ1-2; 7 nucleotides match TRBD1. Trimming removed 6 bases from V and 4 bases from J; junction bases left unmatched: 11. CDR3 length equals 15 residues. Germline CDR1 reads MNHNS; CDR2 reads SASEGT. DNA for the CDR3: TGTGCCAGCAGGACCTCCTCACAGGGGCTCTATGGCTACACCTTC. This codes for CASRTSSQGLYGYTF.

This clonotype was recorded once. The chain is built from TRBV28 and TRBJ1-2; D uncertain. The CDR3 consists of 14 residues. Trimming left V 2 bases short and J 0 bases short, with 7 bases between. Germline CDR1 is MDHEN and CDR2 is SYDVKM. CDR3 sequence reads: CASSLGAANYGYTF. The CDR3 DNA is TGTGCCAGCAGTTTAGGCGCAGCTAACTATGGCTACACCTTC.

This clonotype was seen only once. The chain combines TRBV20-1 with TRBJ2-7, with a weak D call TRBD2 (5 bases). The CDR3 loop spans 13 amino acids. The V gene lost 4 bases and the J gene lost 7 bases, with 17 bases spanning the gap. Germline V gene lookup returns CDR1 DFQATT and CDR2 SNEGSKA (reference sequence). The CDR3: CSAITTSTGEQYF. For the CDR3, the DNA is TGCAGTGCTATTACAACTTCTACGGGAGAGCAGTACTTC.

The chain recombines TRBV7-2 with TRBJ2-7, with TRBD1 as a possible D gene (5 bases). V lost 5 bases, J lost 2 bases, and 16 bases lay in between. Germline V CDR1 and CDR2: SGHTA, FQGNSA. This CDR3 has 15 amino acids. In DNA form, the CDR3 reads TGTGCCAGCAGCCCCGGGCCCGGCAGGGCCTACGAGCAGTACTTC. It codes for CASSPGPGRAYEQYF.

This clonotype qualifies as large. The chain couples TRBV6-2 or TRBV6-3 to TRBJ1-2; 7 bases are a match to TRBD1. With V trimmed by 5 bases and J by 6 bases, 9 bases remained unmatched. CDR3 length: 14 residues. CDR1 is MNHEY and CDR2 is SVGEGT in the germline V gene. The CDR3 nucleotides are TGTGCCAGCAGTAACAGGGGTGGCGGCGATGGCTACACCTTC. Translation: CASSNRGGGDGYTF.

There are a few counts of this clonotype. This chain uses TRBV28 with TRBJ2-4, with 8 bases identical to TRBD1. Germline assignment: CDR1 MDHEN and CDR2 SYDVKM. The V gene end was trimmed by 2 bases and the J gene end by 6 bases; junction bases not matched to a gene: 9. The CDR3 is 16 residues long. The CDR3 reads CASSLQGASLTNIQYF. In DNA form, the CDR3 reads TGTGCCAGCAGTTTACAGGGGGCCTCTTTAACAAACATTCAGTACTTC.

V usage is TRBV21-1 and J usage is TRBJ1-4; the table calls TRBD1, which could not be checked here. TRBV21-1 is assigned pseudogene status. This CDR3 has 14 residues. The CDR3 loop is CASILTGTNEKLFF. The CDR3 region has the DNA TGTGCCAGCATCCTGACAGGGACTAATGAAAAACTGTTTTTT.